This T cell receptor (beta chain) was found in a study of Tregs in tolerant kidney transplant recipients. Study findings and constraints: Antigen-driven expansion was suggested because donor-specific Tregs expanded more than all Tregs in tolerant patients.

Before regulatory T cell sorting, thawed PBMCs rested overnight at 37°C in approximately 200 IU/ml IL-2. This clone was found a few times. What it binds is not known. Libraries were prepared by immunoSEQ multiplex PCR; TCRdb keeps only in-frame clonotypes and omits some of them. The sample contains some 55,000 clones, over 75% of which appear only once. This receptor was taken from a human donor who received a combined kidney and bone marrow transplant. Sequencing was performed on Tregs from blood, taken before the transplant.

CDR3 DNA sequence: TGTGCCAGCAGCTTTGAACAGACCTACGAGCAGTACTTC. It yields the protein CASSFEQTYEQYF. This chain uses TRBV7-2 with TRBJ2-5, with D unclear. Judging by the DNA end, TRBJ2-7 fits better; the J call may be wrong. Germline-derived CDR1 and CDR2 are SGHTA and FQGNSA. The CDR3 sequence is 13 residues long.